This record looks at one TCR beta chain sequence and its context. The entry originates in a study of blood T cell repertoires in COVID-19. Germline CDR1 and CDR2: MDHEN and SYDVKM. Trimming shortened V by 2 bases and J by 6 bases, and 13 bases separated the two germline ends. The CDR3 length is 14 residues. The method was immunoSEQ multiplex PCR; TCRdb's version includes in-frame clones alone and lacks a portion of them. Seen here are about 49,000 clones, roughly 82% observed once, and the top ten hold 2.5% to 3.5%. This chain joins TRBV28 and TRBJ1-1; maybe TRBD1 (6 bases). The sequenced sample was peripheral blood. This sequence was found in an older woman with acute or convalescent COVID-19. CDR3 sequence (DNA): TGTGCCAGCAGTTTAGCTCAGGGGTTTGCTGAAGCTTTCTTT. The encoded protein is CASSLAQGFAEAFF.